These T cell receptor beta chains were read from a single sample in a study of molecular identifiers for immune sequencing clone quantification. TCRdb reprocessed the PCR reads via MiXCR and lists one record per CDR3 protein. There are about 640,000 distinct CDR3 sequences in the sample; less than 20% occur only once, and roughly 0.85% lies in the top ten. The sample consisted of naive CD8+ T cells from blood, with Jurkat cell RNA spiked in. The receptors here all came from a human donor in good health. Some libraries in this study had Jurkat cell RNA spiked in. CDR3s include the opening cysteine and the closing phenylalanine or tryptophan. The order of the fields is clone size, V gene, D gene, J gene, CDR3 DNA, CDR3 protein. A D gene is named only where the DNA matches it firmly. Expanded clones get a size class; other rows say once, few or many, or leave the size out.

abundance: NA; v_gene: TRBV20-1; d_gene: NA; j_gene: TRBJ2-7; CDR3nt: TGCAGTGCTAGATCCGATTCCTCCTACGAGCAGTACTTC; CDR3aa: CSARSDSSYEQYF
abundance: many; v_gene: TRBV5-1; d_gene: TRBD1; j_gene: TRBJ2-3; CDR3nt: TGCGCCAGCAGCTTCTCCCAGGGGGCAGATACGCAGTATTTT; CDR3aa: CASSFSQGADTQYF
abundance: NA; v_gene: TRBV4-3; d_gene: NA; j_gene: TRBJ1-4; CDR3nt: TGCGCCAGCAGCCCAGGGCGGGGGGAGGGAATAGAACTGTTTTTT; CDR3aa: CASSPGRGEGIELFF
abundance: many; v_gene: TRBV4-1; d_gene: NA; j_gene: TRBJ1-1; CDR3nt: TGCGCCAGCAGCTTAAAACAGGACGTTGAAGCTTTCTTT; CDR3aa: CASSLKQDVEAFF
abundance: many; v_gene: TRBV9; d_gene: NA; j_gene: TRBJ1-5; CDR3nt: TGTGCCAGCAGCGTAGAAGGGAAGTGGAATCAGCCCCAGCATTTT; CDR3aa: CASSVEGKWNQPQHF
abundance: many; v_gene: TRBV2; d_gene: NA; j_gene: TRBJ1-1; CDR3nt: TGTGCCAGCAGACCCCCCAACGAGGAAGCTTTCTTT; CDR3aa: CASRPPNEEAFF
abundance: NA; v_gene: TRBV19; d_gene: NA; j_gene: TRBJ1-2; CDR3nt: TGTGCCACTCAGACAGACTATGGCTACACCTTC; CDR3aa: CATQTDYGYTF
abundance: many; v_gene: TRBV6-5; d_gene: TRBD2; j_gene: TRBJ2-3; CDR3nt: TGTGCCAGCAGTTATACGGGGGGGAGCACAGATACGCAGTATTTT; CDR3aa: CASSYTGGSTDTQYF
abundance: NA; v_gene: TRBV7-9; d_gene: NA; j_gene: TRBJ2-7; CDR3nt: TGTGCCAGCAGCGCCGTTGGGGACTCCTACGAGCAGTACTTC; CDR3aa: CASSAVGDSYEQYF
abundance: many; v_gene: TRBV2; d_gene: TRBD1; j_gene: TRBJ1-4; CDR3nt: TGTGCCAGCAGAGGGGACTCCGGGACAGTCGCCGAAAAACTGTTTTTT; CDR3aa: CASRGDSGTVAEKLFF
abundance: NA; v_gene: TRBV5-6; d_gene: NA; j_gene: TRBJ1-1; CDR3nt: TGTGCCAGCAACCCCGGAGTGAACACTGAAGCTTTCTTT; CDR3aa: CASNPGVNTEAFF
abundance: NA; v_gene: TRBV7-9; d_gene: NA; j_gene: TRBJ2-7; CDR3nt: TGTGCCAGCAGCACCGGAGCAAACTACGAGCAGTACTTC; CDR3aa: CASSTGANYEQYF
abundance: many; v_gene: TRBV7-9; d_gene: TRBD1; j_gene: TRBJ1-4; CDR3nt: TGTGCCAGCAGCCCTCCGACAGGGGCTCAAGAAAAACTGTTTTTT; CDR3aa: CASSPPTGAQEKLFF
abundance: few; v_gene: TRBV24-1; d_gene: TRBD2; j_gene: TRBJ2-1; CDR3nt: TGTGCCACCGGCCTTAGCGGGGGTAACCATGAGCAGTTCTTC; CDR3aa: CATGLSGGNHEQFF
abundance: NA; v_gene: TRBV5-5; d_gene: NA; j_gene: TRBJ2-7; CDR3nt: TGTGCCAGCGGCTTCTTCGTCGGGGGGCCCTACGAGCAGTACTTC; CDR3aa: CASGFFVGGPYEQYF
abundance: many; v_gene: TRBV2; d_gene: NA; j_gene: TRBJ2-3; CDR3nt: TGTGCCAGCGGCGGGGTACAGGGGAACACAGATACGCAGTATTTT; CDR3aa: CASGGVQGNTDTQYF
abundance: NA; v_gene: TRBV7-2; d_gene: TRBD1; j_gene: TRBJ2-1; CDR3nt: TGTGCCAGCAGCCGAACAGGGGGATATTACAATGAGCAGTTCTTC; CDR3aa: CASSRTGGYYNEQFF
abundance: NA; v_gene: TRBV13; d_gene: NA; j_gene: TRBJ1-6; CDR3nt: TGTGCCAGCAGCTTAAGCGGGACCCCTAATTCACCCCTCCACTTT; CDR3aa: CASSLSGTPNSPLHF
abundance: NA; v_gene: TRBV5-1; d_gene: TRBD2; j_gene: TRBJ2-7; CDR3nt: TGCGCCAGCAGCCCGGGGGGGCGGGGGAACTCCTACGAGCAGTACTTC; CDR3aa: CASSPGGRGNSYEQYF
abundance: many; v_gene: TRBV7-9; d_gene: TRBD2; j_gene: TRBJ2-7; CDR3nt: TGTGCCAGCAGCTTACTAGCGGGAGGTGACGAGCAGTACTTC; CDR3aa: CASSLLAGGDEQYF
abundance: many; v_gene: TRBV6-2/TRBV6-3; d_gene: TRBD2; j_gene: TRBJ2-7; CDR3nt: TGTGCCAGCAGCCTTAGCGGGAGGGCCCACGAGCAGTACTTC; CDR3aa: CASSLSGRAHEQYF
abundance: few; v_gene: TRBV12-5; d_gene: NA; j_gene: TRBJ2-1; CDR3nt: TGTGCTAGTGGTCCCCATCAAGGGGAGCAGTTCTTC; CDR3aa: CASGPHQGEQFF
abundance: many; v_gene: TRBV28; d_gene: NA; j_gene: TRBJ2-5; CDR3nt: TGTGCCAGCAGTAACGACAGGCAAGAGACCCAGTACTTC; CDR3aa: CASSNDRQETQYF
abundance: many; v_gene: TRBV25-1; d_gene: NA; j_gene: TRBJ1-6; CDR3nt: TGTGCCAGCAGTGACTCCGACAGCTGGAATTCACCCCTCCACTTT; CDR3aa: CASSDSDSWNSPLHF
abundance: many; v_gene: TRBV4-1; d_gene: TRBD1; j_gene: TRBJ1-5; CDR3nt: TGCGCCAGCAGCCAAGGGGACAGGGACTTCAATCAGCCCCAGCATTTT; CDR3aa: CASSQGDRDFNQPQHF
abundance: NA; v_gene: TRBV12-3/TRBV12-4; d_gene: TRBD2; j_gene: TRBJ2-3; CDR3nt: TGTGCCAGCAGGATGACTAGCCAGCGCACAGATACGCAGTATTTT; CDR3aa: CASRMTSQRTDTQYF
abundance: few; v_gene: TRBV27; d_gene: NA; j_gene: TRBJ2-1; CDR3nt: TGTGCCAGCAGTTGGGGAGGAGGGGAGAATGAGCAGTTCTTC; CDR3aa: CASSWGGGENEQFF
abundance: NA; v_gene: TRBV6-2/TRBV6-3; d_gene: NA; j_gene: TRBJ2-7; CDR3nt: TGTGCCAGCAACCAAATAACAGGGTTGGGAGAGCAGTACTTC; CDR3aa: CASNQITGLGEQYF
abundance: many; v_gene: TRBV6-5; d_gene: NA; j_gene: TRBJ2-2; CDR3nt: TGTGCCAGCAGTTACTTGCGTTCGGGACTGGTCATGGTTGACACCGGGGAGCTGTTTTTT; CDR3aa: CASSYLRSGLVMVDTGELFF
abundance: NA; v_gene: TRBV5-1; d_gene: NA; j_gene: TRBJ2-1; CDR3nt: TGCGCCAGCAGCTTGGCCGCTCAGCCAACTTCAAATGAGCAGTTCTTC; CDR3aa: CASSLAAQPTSNEQFF
abundance: many; v_gene: TRBV9; d_gene: TRBD1; j_gene: TRBJ1-1; CDR3nt: TGTGCCAGCAGCTCGACAGGGTGGGTGGATGAAGCTTTCTTT; CDR3aa: CASSSTGWVDEAFF
abundance: few; v_gene: TRBV10-1; d_gene: TRBD2; j_gene: TRBJ2-3; CDR3nt: TGCGCCAGCAGTGTTAATAGCGGGGGAGATACGCAGTATTTT; CDR3aa: CASSVNSGGDTQYF